Below, 19 T cell receptor beta chains from the same sample are listed, as sequenced in a study of blood T cell repertoires in COVID-19. Assay: immunoSEQ multiplex PCR; the TCRdb copy retains only in-frame clones and omits some. The sample yields more than 60,000 clones, 70% to 90% seen once. The sample taken for sequencing was peripheral blood. These receptors were obtained from a man aged 50 or older with active COVID-19.

A word on this clone: Because the CDR3 is missing its conserved closing phenylalanine or tryptophan, this is likely a read error. The limits of the CDR3 on the DNA are not certain, so only TCRdb's listed CDR3 is given. CDR3 residues: CASSSSGQGHAPILGFR. This chain joins TRBV7-8 and TRBJ1-2; the DNA was not used to check the table's D call, TRBD1. Germline values: CDR1 SGHVS, CDR2 FQNEAQ. The CDR3 comprises 17 residues, both ends counted.

CDR3 residues: CASKLLAGEGPYEQYF. In DNA, the CDR3 is TGTGCCAGCAAGTTACTAGCGGGAGAGGGGCCGTACGAGCAGTACTTC. The chain couples TRBV27 to TRBJ2-7, with 11 bases that match TRBD2. Germline V CDR1 and CDR2: MNHEY, SMNVEV (reference sequence). The V segment lost 7 bases and the J segment 4 bases; nucleotides outside the gene matches: 12. The CDR3 length is 16 residues.

The chain carries TRBV29-1 and TRBJ2-2, with 7 bases that match TRBD1. CDR1 is SQVTM and CDR2 is ANQGSEA in the germline V gene. The CDR3 is 14 amino acids. The J segment lost 3 bases and the V segment lost 5 bases, leaving 6 bases of the junction unmatched. This CDR3 is CSVKGGAYTGELFF. CDR3 in DNA: TGCAGCGTTAAAGGGGGCGCTTACACCGGGGAGCTGTTTTTT.

This clone appeared a single time. The genes are TRBV27 and TRBJ1-6; D gene uncertain. The CDR3 runs 15 residues. The V gene's germline CDR1 is MNHEY and CDR2 SMNVEV (reference sequence). The V end lost 3 bases, the J end lost 1 base, and 7 bases lay between the germline ends. CDR3 region: CASSFLTSYNSPLHF. In DNA, the CDR3 is TGTGCCAGCAGTTTTTTGACATCCTATAATTCACCCCTCCACTTT.

This clone was seen only once. V is TRBV4-3 and J is TRBJ1-1; D may be TRBD1 (5 bases). The germline gives CDR1 LGHNA, CDR2 YSLEER. The CDR3 loop spans 14 amino acids. The V and J ends lost 1 base and 2 bases respectively, with 8 bases between them. The CDR3 DNA reads as TGCGCCAGCAGCCAAGTAGGACAAAACACTGAAGCTTTCTTT. Translating it yields CASSQVGQNTEAFF.

The chain employs TRBV27 and TRBJ1-1; 12 bases match TRBD1. With V trimmed by 2 bases and J by 2 bases, 0 bases remained unmatched. Germline lookup yields CDR1 MNHEY and CDR2 SMNVEV (reference sequence). The length of the CDR3 is 15 residues. The CDR3 here is CASSLGTGGNTEAFF. CDR3 nucleotide sequence: TGTGCCAGCAGTTTAGGGACAGGGGGCAACACTGAAGCTTTCTTT.

The CDR3 DNA sequence: TGCGCCAGCAGCGGGGACAGCGGCGGGAATACGCAGTATTTT. This gives the protein CASSGDSGGNTQYF. This chain links TRBV5-1 with TRBJ2-3; tentatively, D is TRBD1 (7 bases). There are 14 residues in the CDR3. V lost 4 bases and J 7 bases, leaving 16 bases between the germline ends. Germline-derived CDR1 and CDR2 are SGHRS and YFSETQ.

CDR3 nucleotide sequence: TGTGCCAGCACCCGAAGCCGGAACACTGAAGCTTTCTTT. The encoded protein is CASTRSRNTEAFF. V gene TRBV6-5 combines with J gene TRBJ1-1; D unclear. Germline-derived CDR1 and CDR2 are MNHEY and SVGAGI. Trimming pared 7 bases from V and 1 base from J, leaving 10 bases between. This CDR3 region has 13 residues.

The V gene is TRBV9, the J gene TRBJ2-1, with a tentative D call TRBD2 (6 bases). The V end was cut by 0 bases, the J end by 1 base, with 11 bases between. Germline CDR1 SGDLS, CDR2 YYNGEE. CDR3 length: 16 residues. CDR3: CASSVAAGISYNEQFF. CDR3 coding DNA: TGTGCCAGCAGCGTAGCGGCGGGGATTTCCTACAATGAGCAGTTCTTC.

V is TRBV3-1 (or the pseudogene TRBV3-2) and J is TRBJ2-5, with a possible D match to TRBD2 (5 bases). Per germline, CDR1 LGHDT and CDR2 YNNKEL (reference sequence). V lost 0 bases and J 2 bases, leaving 10 bases between the germline ends. The CDR3 is made up of 15 amino acids. Here the CDR3 reads CASSQDLERQETQYF. CDR3 DNA: TGTGCCAGCAGCCAAGATCTGGAGCGGCAAGAGACCCAGTACTTC.

The chain carries TRBV18 and TRBJ1-1, with 11 positions matching TRBD1. Germline V gene sequence: CDR1 KGHSH, CDR2 LQKENI. This CDR3 comprises 16 residues. Trimming removed 4 bases from V and 3 bases from J; junction bases left unmatched: 7. DNA of the CDR3: TGTGCCAGCTCACGATCGGGACAGGGGGAACACACTGAAGCTTTCTTT. Residues: CASSRSGQGEHTEAFF.

Ten or more counts support this clone. This chain links TRBV12-3 or TRBV12-4 with TRBJ1-5; maybe TRBD1 (5 bases). V was trimmed by 6 bases and J by 6 bases, leaving 12 bases between them. CDR3 size: 13 residues. CDR3 protein: CASRQSGLQPQHF. Written as DNA, the CDR3 is TGTGCCAGCAGACAATCAGGGCTTCAGCCCCAGCATTTT.

V usage is TRBV5-1 and J usage is TRBJ1-3; D gene ambiguous. Germline V gene lookup returns CDR1 SGHRS and CDR2 YFSETQ. This CDR3 has 14 amino acids. V was shortened by 0 bases and J by 2 bases, with 6 bases between the two germline ends. The CDR3 loop reads CASSLGQTGNTIYF. The CDR3 DNA sequence: TGCGCCAGCAGCTTGGGGCAGACTGGAAACACCATATATTTT.

The chain employs TRBV7-2 and TRBJ2-7; possibly TRBD1 for D (6 bases). The V and J ends lost 5 bases and 3 bases respectively, with 11 bases between them. CDR1 SGHTA and CDR2 FQGNSA come from the germline V gene. CDR3 length: 13 residues. CDR3 bases: TGTGCCAGCAGCCTCGGACAGATCTACGAGCAGTACTTC. This gives the protein CASSLGQIYEQYF.

CDR3 loop: CASSMMGTGRGGNQPQHF. The CDR3 DNA follows: TGTGCCAGTAGTATGATGGGCACGGGCAGGGGCGGCAATCAGCCCCAGCATTTT. The V and J genes are TRBV19 and TRBJ1-5; possible D gene TRBD1, 6 bases. Germline V gene sequence: CDR1 LNHDA, CDR2 SQIVND (reference sequence). Trimming left V 3 bases short and J 2 bases short, with 20 bases between. The CDR3 contains 18 residues.

The gene calls are TRBV10-3 and TRBJ2-3, with D perhaps matching TRBD2 (6 bases). The CDR3 extends over 14 amino acids. CDR1 ENHRY and CDR2 SYGVKD come from the germline V gene. Deletions cut 7 bases from V and 3 bases from J, with 14 bases between. For the CDR3, the DNA is TGTGCCATCAAGCCGCGGGACTTGACAGATACGCAGTATTTT. It yields the protein CAIKPRDLTDTQYF.

In DNA, the CDR3 is TGCGCCAGCAGCTTGGAAGCGGCCACCGGGGAGCTGTTTTTT. The encoded protein is CASSLEAATGELFF. The V and J genes are TRBV5-1 and TRBJ2-2; D is possibly TRBD2 (5 bases). The V gene's germline CDR1 is SGHRS and CDR2 YFSETQ. The CDR3 covers 14 residues. V was clipped by 0 bases and J by 4 bases, with 7 bases between them. Complete variable domain (other parts from reference TRBV5-1 and TRBJ2-2): KAGVTQTPRYLIKTRGQQVTLSCSPISGHRSVSWYQQTPGQGLQFLFEYFSETQRNKGNFPGRFSGRQFSNSRSEMNVSTLELGDSALYLCASSLEAATGELFFGEGSRLTVL.

About this clone itself: The junction departs from germline at one end; a sequencing error may be responsible. The chain recombines TRBV3-1 (or the pseudogene TRBV3-2) with TRBJ2-6, with a possible D match to TRBD2 (7 bases). The germline V gene encodes CDR1 LGHDT and CDR2 YNNKEL (reference sequence). The CDR3 covers 15 residues. The CDR3 loop is CASSQVWGGANVPTF. The CDR3 DNA follows: TGTGCCAGCAGCCAAGTTTGGGGGGGGGCCAACGTCCCGACTTTC.

The rearrangement links TRBV3-1 (or the pseudogene TRBV3-2) to TRBJ2-7; 9 bases agree with TRBD2. Germline CDR1 and CDR2: LGHDT and YNNKEL (reference sequence). This CDR3 comprises 17 residues. V gave up 0 bases and J gave up 6 bases; unmatched junction bases: 12. CDR3 nucleotide sequence: TGTGCCAGCAGCCAAGATCGTGGGGGGCCTAGCGGGATCGAGCAGTACTTC. Protein product: CASSQDRGGPSGIEQYF.